This record covers a single T cell receptor (beta chain). This specimen belongs to a study of T cell responses to AZD1222 COVID-19 vaccine. Assay: immunoSEQ multiplex PCR; the TCRdb copy retains only in-frame clones and omits some. The sample lists about 150,000 clones, around 91% occurring once. The V and J ends lost 4 bases and 4 bases respectively, with 13 bases between them. This CDR3 has 13 amino acids. The germline CDR1 and CDR2 sequences are SQVTM and ANQGSEA. Sequences were derived from peripheral blood, sampled on day 0 of AZD1222 vaccination. This sequence was found in an adult in good health. The J gene is TRBJ1-2, the V gene TRBV29-1, with D tentatively TRBD1 (6 bases). The CDR3, as DNA: TGCAGCGTTGCCACAGGACAGAGCTATGGCTACACCTTC. This sequence encodes CSVATGQSYGYTF. The whole variable domain, remainder taken from reference TRBV29-1 and TRBJ1-2, is SAVISQKPSRDICQRGTSLTIQCQVDSQVTMMFWYRQQPGQSLTLIATANQGSEATYESGFVIDKFPISRPNLTFSTLTVSNMSPEDSSIYLCSVATGQSYGYTFGSGTRLTVV.